Each of the 13 T cell receptor beta chains below was sequenced from the same sample in a study of technical replicates of blood from a few donors. Measured with immunoSEQ multiplex PCR; TCRdb has only the in-frame clones, and not every one. The sample consists of roughly 15,000 clones, more than 75% of them appearing once. Sequenced material: PBMCs. Source of these receptors: a human donor in good health.

This rearrangement joins TRBV7-9 to TRBJ2-2, with 14 positions matching TRBD2. The CDR3 has 19 residues. After removal of 5 bases from V and 5 bases from J, the junction contained 13 bases not matched to a gene. The germline gives CDR1 SEHNR, CDR2 FQNEAQ (reference sequence). In DNA form, the CDR3 reads TGTGCCAGCAGCCCCACCCTCGGGACTAGCGGGAGAGGAACCGGGGAGCTGTTTTTT. This encodes CASSPTLGTSGRGTGELFF.

The chain combines TRBV7-9 with TRBJ2-7; TRBD2 aligns across 9 bases. Germline V gene lookup returns CDR1 SEHNR and CDR2 FQNEAQ (reference sequence). Trimming at V came to 1 base and at J to 4 bases, leaving 5 bases not matched to a gene. The CDR3 loop spans 15 amino acids. This chain's CDR3 is CASSLGASGIYEQYF. The CDR3 bases are TGTGCCAGCAGCTTAGGAGCTAGCGGGATTTACGAGCAGTACTTC.

CDR3 amino acids: CASSPRVGGELFF. The CDR3 region has the DNA TGTGCCAGCAGCCCCCGGGTTGGCGGGGAGCTGTTTTTT. V and J are TRBV6-4 and TRBJ2-2, with unresolved D. This CDR3 contains 13 residues. V was cut by 6 bases and J by 7 bases, with 12 bases left in between. CDR1 and CDR2 (germline): MRHNA, SNTAGT.

The CDR3 protein is CAARAAAYEQYF. DNA for the CDR3: TGTGCAGCCAGGGCGGCGGCCTACGAGCAGTACTTC. The chain carries TRBV28 and TRBJ2-7, with D perhaps matching TRBD1 (5 bases). The CDR3 extends over 12 amino acids. CDR1 MDHEN and CDR2 SYDVKM come from the germline V gene.

There are a few counts of this clone. V usage is TRBV5-1 and J usage is TRBJ1-2; 8 nucleotides match TRBD1. This CDR3 has 13 residues. Germline CDR1 and CDR2: SGHRS and YFSETQ. The ends lost 0 bases at V and 8 bases at J; junction bases unmatched: 3. Here the CDR3 reads CASSLGQGSGYTF. CDR3 coding DNA: TGCGCCAGCAGCTTGGGACAGGGGAGCGGCTACACCTTC. The variable domain in full, with the rest retrieved from reference TRBV5-1 and TRBJ1-2, is KAGVTQTPRYLIKTRGQQVTLSCSPISGHRSVSWYQQTPGQGLQFLFEYFSETQRNKGNFPGRFSGRQFSNSRSEMNVSTLELGDSALYLCASSLGQGSGYTFGSGTRLTVV.

This clone was counted only a few times. The chain recombines TRBV11-1 with TRBJ2-5; a weak D match, TRBD2 (6 bases). The CDR3 has 15 amino acids. V dropped 4 bases and J dropped 3 bases, with 15 bases sitting between them. Per germline, CDR1 SGHAT and CDR2 FQDESV (reference sequence). The CDR3 DNA sequence: TGTGCCAGCAGCTCGCCGGGACTTCTAGAAGAGACCCAGTACTTC. Protein: CASSSPGLLEETQYF.

This sequence joins TRBV10-2 and TRBJ1-5; tentatively, D is TRBD1 (5 bases). This CDR3 is 13 amino acids long. The V end lost 5 bases, the J end lost 3 bases, and 8 bases lay between the germline ends. Germline assignment: CDR1 WSHSY and CDR2 SAAADI. As DNA, the CDR3 is TGCGCCAGCAGTTCAGGGATCAATCAGCCCCAGCATTTT. It encodes CASSSGINQPQHF.

This clone was found a few times. This sequence joins TRBV2 and TRBJ1-4; 9 bases are a match to TRBD1. The CDR3 loop spans 14 amino acids. V was clipped by 5 bases and J by 8 bases; unmatched bases: 6. Germline V gene sequence: CDR1 SNHLY, CDR2 FYNNEI. The DNA for the CDR3 is TGTGCCAGCAGTTTCGGGACAGGGAGGGAAAAACTGTTTTTT. Translation: CASSFGTGREKLFF. The variable domain in full, completed from reference TRBV2 and TRBJ1-4, reads EPEVTQTPSHQVTQMGQEVILRCVPISNHLYFYWYRQILGQKVEFLVSFYNNEISEKSEIFDDQFSVERPDGSNFTLKIRSTKLEDSAMYFCASSFGTGREKLFFGSGTQLSVL.

The gene calls are TRBV5-4 and TRBJ2-3; TRBD2 matches 8 bases. Germline V CDR1 and CDR2: SGHNT, YYREEE (reference sequence). The CDR3 is 15 residues long. V shed 2 bases, J shed 1 base, and the junction held 3 bases outside the gene matches. The CDR3 coding sequence is TGTGCCAGCAGCTTTACGACTAGCGGCACAGATACGCAGTATTTT. Amino acid sequence: CASSFTTSGTDTQYF.

The chain has TRBV2 and TRBJ2-7; 9 nucleotides align to TRBD1. CDR1 SNHLY and CDR2 FYNNEI come from the germline V gene. Trimming cost V 5 bases and J 2 bases; bases outside gene matches: 7. This CDR3 contains 15 residues. CDR3 sequence: CASSITGTGPYEQYF. The CDR3 DNA is TGTGCCAGCAGTATAACCGGGACAGGGCCCTACGAGCAGTACTTC.

The rearrangement joins TRBV6-5 to TRBJ1-6; 8 bases map to TRBD1. Germline CDR1 reads MNHEY; CDR2 reads SVGAGI. V lost 8 bases to trimming and J lost 9 bases; unmatched junction nucleotides: 9. The CDR3 sequence is 14 residues long. CDR3 DNA: TGTGCCAGCCGAGTGCCACAGGGGGGTTCACCCCTCCACTTT. Translating gives CASRVPQGGSPLHF.

The rearrangement uses TRBV18 and TRBJ2-1; 13 bases line up with TRBD2. Germline CDR1 reads KGHSH; CDR2 reads LQKENI. V dropped 5 bases and J dropped 2; count of bases not matched to a gene: 0. The length of the CDR3 is 15 residues. This CDR3 reads CASSGLAGAYNEQFF. The CDR3 DNA reads as TGTGCCAGCTCAGGACTAGCGGGAGCCTACAATGAGCAGTTCTTC. Full variable domain (remainder filled in from reference TRBV18 and TRBJ2-1): NAGVMQNPRHLVRRRGQEARLRCSPMKGHSHVYWYRQLPEEGLKFMVYLQKENIIDESGMPKERFSAEFPKEGPSILRIQQVVRGDSAAYFCASSGLAGAYNEQFFGPGTRLTVL.

This chain connects TRBV2 to TRBJ1-1; D not resolved. There are 14 residues in the CDR3. Germline assignment: CDR1 SNHLY and CDR2 FYNNEI. Deletions cut 6 bases from V and 0 bases from J, with 11 bases between. The CDR3 spells CASRGDKLNTEAFF. CDR3 in DNA: TGTGCCAGCAGGGGAGACAAGCTGAACACTGAAGCTTTCTTT. The full variable domain, its missing parts supplied by reference TRBV2 and TRBJ1-1, is EPEVTQTPSHQVTQMGQEVILRCVPISNHLYFYWYRQILGQKVEFLVSFYNNEISEKSEIFDDQFSVERPDGSNFTLKIRSTKLEDSAMYFCASRGDKLNTEAFFGQGTRLTVV.